This T cell receptor beta chain was documented in a study of radiation and T cells in renal cell carcinoma. Study-level points and caveats: Without pretreatment biopsies, baseline tumor clonotype presence was undetermined.

As to this clone: Its specificity is unknown.

Germline V gives CDR1 SGHAT, CDR2 FQNNGV. CDR3 length equals 12 residues. The time point: blood 2 weeks post-SBRT. Noted treatment: 15 Gy SBRT to primary tumor, nephrectomy 4 weeks later. Radiation-treated patients gave blood at baseline, week 2 and week 4. Generated by immunoSEQ multiplex PCR, the TCRdb table keeps only in-frame clones and is missing some. The sample has some 80,000 clones; 80% to 90% are singletons. The chain links TRBV11-2 to TRBJ2-5; the match to TRBD2 covers 7 bases. The better agreement between TRBJ2-7 and the DNA end casts doubt on the J call. The sequence was collected from a woman aged 45-60 years with renal cell carcinoma. Sequencing used blood, obtained from a patient whose treatment included radiotherapy and nephrectomy. CDR3 protein: CASSRGGYEQYF. DNA of the CDR3: TGTGCCAGCAGCCGCGGGGGCTACGAGCAGTACTTC.